In its sample, the clone carrying this T cell receptor (beta chain) was seen a few times. Markers CD45RO/CCR7/CD25/CD127/CD95/CD27 served to sort CD4+ naive, central memory, regulatory and stem cell-like memory cells. Sequencing targeted expressed TCRB transcripts, as all isolated RNA had been reverse transcribed. Here immunoSEQ multiplex PCR was the method, and the copy in TCRdb shows in-frame clones only, minus some. The data show fewer than 250,000 clones, with 12% to 15% seen just once and about 0.026% held by the top ten. The sample originates from a study of beta chain features in type 1 diabetes. In the study overall: Analysis included under 120,000,000 sorted cells drawn from all samples.

This TCR came from a woman aged 40 to 50 in good health. What was sequenced was naive CD4+ T cells from blood.

The CDR3: CASSRFGAFF. CDR3 sequence (DNA): TGTGCCAGCAGTCGGTTCGGAGCTTTCTTT. The chain has TRBV25-1 and TRBJ1-1; D unresolved. This CDR3 has 10 amino acids. V lost 5 bases to trimming and J lost 10 bases, with 8 bases between them. Germline V gene sequence: CDR1 MGHDK, CDR2 SYGVNS.